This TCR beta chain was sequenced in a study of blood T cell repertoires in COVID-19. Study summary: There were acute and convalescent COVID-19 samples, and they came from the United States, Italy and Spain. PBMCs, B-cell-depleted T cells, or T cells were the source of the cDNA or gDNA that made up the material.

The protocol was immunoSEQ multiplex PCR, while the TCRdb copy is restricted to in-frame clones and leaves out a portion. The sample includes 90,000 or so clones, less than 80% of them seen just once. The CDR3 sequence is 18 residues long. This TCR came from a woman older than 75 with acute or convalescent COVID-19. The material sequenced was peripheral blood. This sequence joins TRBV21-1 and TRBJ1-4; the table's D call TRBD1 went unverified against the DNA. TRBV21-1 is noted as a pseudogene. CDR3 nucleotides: TGTGCCAGCAGCACAAAGGCGCAAGACAGGCATATATGTGAAAAACTGTTTTTT. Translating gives CASSTKAQDRHICEKLFF.